This T cell receptor (beta chain) comes out of a study of brain metastases from non-small cell lung cancer. The CDR3 is 17 amino acids. Germline V gene data show CDR1 as SNHLY and CDR2 as FYNNEI. V dropped 6 bases and J dropped 0; count of bases not matched to a gene: 11. Method: immunoSEQ multiplex PCR; TCRdb's copy keeps in-frame clones and lacks some. The repertoire has approximately 2,300 clones, more than 75% of them found once; the top ten carry 6.6%. V gene TRBV2 combines with J gene TRBJ2-3; the match to TRBD2 covers 8 bases. The sequence was obtained from a donor over 35 with non-small cell lung cancer. Source material: primary lung tumor tissue. CDR3 bases: TGTGCCAGCAGAAACCGGAGGAGCGGGAGAAGCACAGATACGCAGTATTTT. Its translation is CASRNRRSGRSTDTQYF.